Listed below are T cell receptor beta chains from one sample, sequenced in a study of beta chain features in type 1 diabetes. Assay used: immunoSEQ multiplex PCR; TCRdb lists only in-frame clones, some missing. This table has 120,000 to 150,000 clones, roughly an eighth appearing once. Sequenced material: central memory CD4+ T cells from blood. The receptors shown here come from a man aged 18 to 29 with type 1 diabetes. CDR3s include the opening cysteine and the closing phenylalanine or tryptophan. Each record gives: V gene, D gene, CDR3 protein. A D gene is named only where the DNA matches it firmly.

V: TRBV29-1; D: TRBD1; CDR3: CSVKTGTSSYEQYF
V: TRBV19; D: -; CDR3: CASSTQDYGYTF
V: TRBV5-1; D: -; CDR3: CASSLEPRVANEKLFF
V: TRBV5-1; D: TRBD1; CDR3: CASSLLPTGGSMNTEAFF
V: TRBV11-2; D: TRBD1; CDR3: CASSPSRGTEQYF
V: TRBV11-2; D: -; CDR3: CASSQSRLGTSPEKLFF
V: TRBV28; D: -; CDR3: CASSPAGEGEKLFF
V: TRBV6-1; D: -; CDR3: CASRFEGLGYGYTF
V: TRBV9; D: -; CDR3: CASSVSTQANEKLFF
V: TRBV15; D: -; CDR3: CATSSVTRGTEAFF
V: TRBV5-1; D: TRBD1; CDR3: CASSSDRVEAFF
V: TRBV7-9; D: -; CDR3: CASSPGRDNSPLHF
V: TRBV7-2; D: TRBD1; CDR3: CASSSIWDRDDETQYF
V: TRBV9; D: -; CDR3: CASSVAWAGGDEQFF
V: TRBV12-5; D: TRBD1; CDR3: CASGLGTGGGTDTQYF
V: TRBV2; D: -; CDR3: CASRGGPGTDTQYF
V: TRBV4-1; D: TRBD1; CDR3: CASSQRRTGNTEAFF
V: TRBV15; D: -; CDR3: CATSSRWAYEQYF
V: TRBV7-9; D: -; CDR3: CATKDDTIYGYTF
V: TRBV10-2; D: TRBD1; CDR3: CASGGQGLDQPQHF
V: TRBV9; D: -; CDR3: CASSPWTGEETQYF